Shown below are 32 T cell receptor beta chains from a single sample sequenced in a study of blood T cells in healthy people across ages (dated by TCRdb to between 2014 and 2016). Receptors were amplified or captured by 5' RACE. Instrument on record: Illumina HiSeq 2500. A second 7 to 11 cycle PCR used a sample-barcoded 5' primer and a J-beta primer mix. TCRdb took the public reads, trimmed them with fastp at Q25, ran MiXCR for clone calling and kept in-frame beta chains. Here each entry gathers all rows of one CDR3 protein and keeps the most common genes and DNA. The sample profile shows 1 million to 1.2 million distinct CDR3 sequences; 35% to 45% of them were found once. Roughly 13% of the sample is in the top ten clones. The sequencing sample was made of blood. The receptors shown here come from a man aged 18 to 30 in good health.

This clonotype has a single count. The junction does not match germline at one end; this may be a read error. The genes are TRBV11-2 and TRBJ2-1, with 7 bases aligning to TRBD2. This CDR3 spans 15 amino acids. Per germline, CDR1 SGHAT and CDR2 FQNNGV. The CDR3 spells CASSWLADPYNEQFF. The CDR3 DNA sequence: TGTGCTAGCAGCTGGCTAGCGGATCCTTACAATGAGCAGTTCTTC.

The J gene is TRBJ2-3, the V gene TRBV7-2; D not certain. The CDR3 runs to 14 residues. Germline CDR1 SGHTA, CDR2 FQGNSA. Trimming removed 7 bases from V and 4 bases from J, with 15 bases in between. The DNA of the CDR3 is TGTGCCAGCACCCAGAACGGGCCCCCAGATACGCAGTATTTT. Translated, it gives CASTQNGPPDTQYF.

The sample holds a few counts of this clonotype. J is TRBJ1-2 and V is TRBV4-1, with D possibly matching TRBD1 (6 bases). Trimming stripped 0 bases from V and 5 bases from J, with 19 bases between. The CDR3 spans 17 residues. Per germline, CDR1 MGHRA and CDR2 YSYEKL. CDR3 region: CASSQDWGGALNYGYTF. CDR3 nucleotide sequence: TGCGCCAGCAGCCAAGATTGGGGGGGGGCCCTGAATTATGGCTACACCTTC.

This clonotype was counted between two and nine times. V usage is TRBV9 and J usage is TRBJ2-3, with D unclear. Germline V lookup: CDR1 SGDLS, CDR2 YYNGEE. The V gene lost 0 bases and the J gene lost 3 bases, with 8 bases spanning the gap. The CDR3 spans 14 residues. CDR3 DNA sequence: TGTGCCAGCAGCGTAGGGCGGAGAACAGATACGCAGTATTTT. It specifies CASSVGRRTDTQYF. The complete variable domain, with remaining parts taken from reference TRBV9 and TRBJ2-3, reads DSGVTQTPKHLITATGQRVTLRCSPRSGDLSVYWYQQSLDQGLQFLIQYYNGEERAKGNILERFSAQQFPDLHSELNLSSLELGDSALYFCASSVGRRTDTQYFGPGTRLTVL.

This clonotype appeared a few times. A much larger clone lies one base from this, so it may be a read error. The genes are TRBV9 and TRBJ2-7; no clear D. Trimming cost V 3 bases and J 7 bases, with 17 bases left between them. The germline CDR1 and CDR2 sequences are SGDLS and YYNGEE. This CDR3 contains 14 residues. The CDR3 nucleotides read TGTGCCAGCAGCGCCCAAGTGACCGACAATGAGCAGTACTTC. As protein: CASSAQVTDNEQYF.

The V gene is TRBV6-2 or TRBV6-3, the J gene TRBJ2-5, with TRBD1 matching 8 bases. This CDR3 region has 16 residues. Germline values: CDR1 MNHEY, CDR2 SVGEGT. V dropped 6 bases and J dropped 3; count of bases not matched to a gene: 12. The CDR3 sequence is CASSPRSRTGKETQYF. The CDR3 DNA is TGTGCCAGCAGCCCAAGGTCCCGGACAGGGAAAGAGACCCAGTACTTC.

V usage is TRBV4-3 and J usage is TRBJ2-3; no reliable D call. Germline values: CDR1 LGHNA, CDR2 YSLEER. This CDR3 comprises 13 residues. V lost 0 bases and J 2 bases, leaving 3 bases between the germline ends. The CDR3 reads CASSQETTDTQYF. The CDR3 DNA reads as TGCGCCAGCAGCCAAGAAACCACAGATACGCAGTATTTT.

This clonotype was found a few times. The rearrangement joins TRBV12-3 or TRBV12-4 to TRBJ1-5, with D possibly being TRBD1 (5 bases). The CDR3 length is 15 residues. Trimming cost V 4 bases and J 6 bases, with 16 bases left between them. CDR3 amino acids: CASSSFEGLRQPQHF. The DNA of the CDR3 is TGTGCCAGCAGTTCCTTCGAGGGACTTCGTCAGCCCCAGCATTTT.

As for this clonotype: A junction boundary mismatches the germline segment, possibly from a read error. The J gene is TRBJ2-7, the V gene TRBV7-2; TRBD2 agrees at 10 bases. In germline, CDR1 is SGHTA, CDR2 FQGNSA. CDR3 length: 14 residues. Here the CDR3 reads CASTLLAGPYEQYF. In DNA form, the CDR3 reads TGTGCCAGCACCTTACTAGCGGGGCCCTACGAGCAGTACTTC.

This CDR3 is CASSHFTSGPPRDEQFF. DNA for the CDR3: TGTGCCAGCAGCCATTTCACGTCGGGACCCCCTCGGGATGAGCAGTTCTTC. This rearrangement joins TRBV14 to TRBJ2-1; D tentatively reads TRBD1 or TRBD2 (5 bases each). This CDR3 contains 17 residues. The V end lost 3 bases, the J end lost 8 bases, and 23 bases lay between the germline ends. Germline CDR1 reads SGHDN; CDR2 reads FVKESK.

The V gene is TRBV2, the J gene TRBJ2-3; D is undetermined. V was trimmed by 2 bases and J by 3 bases, leaving 12 bases between them. The length of the CDR3 is 15 residues. CDR1 is SNHLY and CDR2 is FYNNEI in the germline V gene. CDR3 sequence: CASSESRTSTDTQYF. DNA for the CDR3: TGTGCCAGCAGTGAATCCCGGACGTCTACAGATACGCAGTATTTT.

This chain links TRBV12-3 or TRBV12-4 with TRBJ2-7; 7 nucleotides align to TRBD1. The CDR3 length is 14 residues. The junction had 11 bases not matched to a gene; V was cut back by 6 bases and J by 6 bases. The CDR3 bases are TGTGCCAGCAGCTTTGGACAGGTGATAGGCGAGCAGTACTTC. Its translation is CASSFGQVIGEQYF.

This chain uses TRBV5-1 with TRBJ2-2; D gene ambiguous. CDR3 length equals 13 residues. Germline V CDR1 and CDR2: SGHRS, YFSETQ. V was cut by 0 bases and J by 6 bases, with 6 bases left in between. CDR3 DNA: TGCGCCAGCAGCTTGGAACGCCCCGGGGAGCTGTTTTTT. This encodes CASSLERPGELFF. The full variable domain, with the rest looked up from reference TRBV5-1 and TRBJ2-2, is KAGVTQTPRYLIKTRGQQVTLSCSPISGHRSVSWYQQTPGQGLQFLFEYFSETQRNKGNFPGRFSGRQFSNSRSEMNVSTLELGDSALYLCASSLERPGELFFGEGSRLTVL.

The genes are TRBV19 and TRBJ1-5; 7 bases agree with TRBD1. Unmatched junction bases numbered 4, after V lost 3 bases and J lost 2 bases. The germline gives CDR1 LNHDA, CDR2 SQIVND (reference sequence). CDR3 length: 15 amino acids. The DNA of the CDR3 is TGTGCCAGTAGTATCCTCCAGGGGGGCAATCAGCCCCAGCATTTT. It encodes CASSILQGGNQPQHF.

This clonotype has more than one count but fewer than ten. The genes are TRBV12-3 or TRBV12-4 and TRBJ2-7; 11 nucleotides match TRBD2. Trimming cost V 3 bases and J 7 bases; bases outside gene matches: 14. CDR3 size: 17 residues. CDR3 protein: CASSFFSLAGVYNEQYF. In nucleotides, the CDR3 is TGTGCCAGCAGTTTTTTTTCACTAGCGGGGGTCTACAATGAGCAGTACTTC.

The chain couples TRBV10-3 to TRBJ2-3; 16 nucleotides align to TRBD2. The germline gives CDR1 ENHRY, CDR2 SYGVKD. The CDR3 spans 18 residues. The J segment lost 0 bases and the V segment lost 4 bases, leaving 4 bases of the junction unmatched. This CDR3 is CAISVKGLAGGSTDTQYF. Written as DNA, the CDR3 is TGTGCCATCAGTGTGAAGGGACTAGCGGGGGGGAGCACAGATACGCAGTATTTT.

The rearrangement links TRBV25-1 to TRBJ1-4; 9 bases align to TRBD1. The CDR3 length is 16 residues. The ends lost 2 bases at V and 7 bases at J; junction bases unmatched: 8. Germline lookup yields CDR1 MGHDK and CDR2 SYGVNS. The CDR3: CASSESRTGEGEKLFF. The CDR3 DNA sequence: TGTGCCAGCAGTGAAAGTAGGACAGGGGAGGGTGAAAAACTGTTTTTT.

The chain uses TRBV3-1 and TRBJ1-2; the D is unclear. V was cut by 4 bases and J by 4 bases, with 19 bases left in between. This CDR3 contains 16 residues. In germline, CDR1 is LGHDT, CDR2 YNNKEL (reference sequence). The CDR3 nucleotides are TGTGCCAGCAGCCTCACACATGCGGTGACCCCCTATGGCTACACCTTC. Translated: CASSLTHAVTPYGYTF.

This clonotype was recorded a few times. J is TRBJ2-6 and V is TRBV10-3; 8 bases align to TRBD1. With V trimmed by 10 bases and J by 2 bases, 4 bases remained unmatched. Germline lookup yields CDR1 ENHRY and CDR2 SYGVKD. CDR3 length: 14 amino acids. This chain's CDR3 is CATWTGTGANVLTF. CDR3 bases: TGTGCCACCTGGACAGGGACTGGGGCCAACGTCCTGACTTTC.

This chain uses TRBV4-2 with TRBJ1-2; 7 bases match TRBD1. The CDR3 spans 17 residues. The junction had 9 bases not matched to a gene; V was cut back by 0 bases and J by 2 bases. The germline V gene has CDR1 LGHNA and CDR2 YNFKEQ. The CDR3 coding sequence is TGTGCCAGCAGCCAAGACCCCTACCAGGGGGGCAACTATGGCTACACCTTC. Protein sequence: CASSQDPYQGGNYGYTF.

In its sample, this clonotype was seen many times. The rearrangement joins TRBV29-1 to TRBJ2-3, with a tentative D call TRBD1 (6 bases). Germline assignment: CDR1 SQVTM and CDR2 ANQGSEA. V was trimmed by 5 bases and J by 3 bases, leaving 9 bases between them. CDR3 length: 12 amino acids. The CDR3 sequence is CSVSDRTDTQYF. In DNA, the CDR3 is TGCAGCGTTTCCGACAGGACAGATACGCAGTATTTT.

The DNA for the CDR3 is TGTGCCAGCAGTTACAACAGGGCCAACACTGAAGCTTTCTTT. Amino acids: CASSYNRANTEAFF. The chain carries TRBV6-5 and TRBJ1-1; TRBD1 might be the D (6 bases). This CDR3 contains 14 residues. Germline V gives CDR1 MNHEY, CDR2 SVGAGI. With 2 bases removed from V and 2 bases from J, the gap between germline ends came to 9 bases.

A few counts support this clonotype. This rearrangement joins TRBV4-3 to TRBJ1-3, with 9 bases fitting TRBD1. V trimming: 2 bases; J trimming: 1 base; junction bases outside the gene matches: 9. CDR1 and CDR2 from the germline V gene are LGHNA and YSLEER. The CDR3 runs to 18 residues. DNA of the CDR3: TGCGCCAGCAGCCAAACCCGGGGGGGGACAGGGTCTGGAAACACCATATATTTT. This codes for CASSQTRGGTGSGNTIYF.

The V call is TRBV6-2 or TRBV6-3, the J call TRBJ1-1; tentatively, D is TRBD1 (5 bases). The germline CDR1 and CDR2 sequences are MNHEY and SVGEGT. The CDR3 length is 14 residues. Trimming removed 10 bases from V and 4 bases from J, with 19 bases in between. Here the CDR3 DNA reads TGTGCCACCAAATCAGGGAGCTGGGGCACTGAAGCTTTCTTT. Protein product: CATKSGSWGTEAFF.

The chain joins TRBV12-3 or TRBV12-4 to TRBJ1-2; D perhaps matches TRBD1 (5 bases). Trimming pared 3 bases from V and 4 bases from J, leaving 15 bases between. The length of the CDR3 is 15 residues. The chain's CDR3 is CASSFLSGQGYGYTF. In DNA, the CDR3 is TGTGCCAGCAGTTTTCTCTCGGGGCAGGGCTATGGCTACACCTTC.

The chain carries TRBV29-1 and TRBJ1-1; D possibly corresponds to TRBD1 (5 bases). The germline V gene encodes CDR1 SQVTM and CDR2 ANQGSEA. The CDR3 totals 12 residues. V was clipped by 0 bases and J by 5 bases, with 7 bases between them. The CDR3: CSVEDGGTEAFF. The CDR3 region has the DNA TGCAGCGTTGAAGATGGGGGGACTGAAGCTTTCTTT.

The chain combines TRBV20-1 with TRBJ2-3; TRBD2 matches 10 bases. Unmatched junction bases numbered 8, after V lost 2 bases and J lost 3 bases. This CDR3 contains 16 residues. The germline gives CDR1 DFQATT, CDR2 SNEGSKA (reference sequence). The CDR3 region is CSARSASGGGTDTQYF. CDR3 DNA: TGCAGTGCTAGATCTGCTAGCGGGGGAGGTACAGATACGCAGTATTTT.

The gene calls are TRBV5-1 and TRBJ1-1; the D gene is possibly TRBD1 (6 bases). The CDR3 extends over 16 amino acids. The V end was cut by 4 bases, the J end by 4 bases, with 20 bases between. The germline gives CDR1 SGHRS, CDR2 YFSETQ. The CDR3 DNA follows: TGCGCCAGCAGCACCTTGTTACCGGGGGCGCCCACTGAAGCTTTCTTT. This translates into CASSTLLPGAPTEAFF.

Only a few counts were recorded for this clonotype. The DNA of the CDR3 is TGTGCCAGCAGCTCCACATTAGGCGGGGCCTACGAGCAGTACTTC. Translating gives CASSSTLGGAYEQYF. This chain connects TRBV7-2 to TRBJ2-7; D is perhaps TRBD2 (6 bases). This CDR3 has 15 residues. CDR1 and CDR2 (germline): SGHTA, FQGNSA. The germline V and J ends were trimmed by 4 bases and 2 bases, with 15 bases remaining between them.

This rearrangement joins TRBV12-3 or TRBV12-4 to TRBJ2-3; 13 nucleotides align to TRBD2. The CDR3 runs to 16 residues. With V trimmed by 0 bases and J by 14 bases, 11 bases remained unmatched. The CDR3: CASSLAHLKTSGGWYF. The CDR3 DNA is TGTGCCAGCAGTTTAGCGCATCTAAAGACTAGCGGGGGGTGGTATTTT.

The chain has TRBV6-6 and TRBJ2-1; no clear D. Per germline, CDR1 MNHNY and CDR2 SVGAGI (reference sequence). This CDR3 is built from 12 residues. Trimming removed 6 bases at V and 8 bases at J, with 11 bases between. CDR3 sequence (DNA): TGTGCCAGCAGCCTCACGAGCCATGAGCAGTTCTTC. The encoded protein is CASSLTSHEQFF.

In DNA form, the CDR3 reads TGTGCCAGCAGAGAGGGACAGACCCGCCGGGACACTGAAGCTTTCTTT. Encoded protein: CASREGQTRRDTEAFF. V gene TRBV11-2 combines with J gene TRBJ1-1; the match to TRBD1 covers 7 bases. CDR3 length: 16 residues. CDR1 SGHAT and CDR2 FQNNGV come from the germline V gene. J gave up 3 bases and V 6 bases, and 13 bases lay outside the gene matches.